This entry is about one T cell receptor beta chain. It has no known antigen specificity. One end of the junction fails to match germline, which may point to a read error. The data are from a study of T-cell memory formation after mild COVID-19 (TCRdb year 2021). With regard to the full study: Most TCR sequence clusters were specific to one of the two donors. Two young, previously healthy adult volunteers, one female and one male, were included in the cohort. In two donors, T-cell clones that expanded and contracted after mild COVID-19 were followed by sequencing TCRalpha and TCRbeta repertoires longitudinally.

Sequenced on an Illumina NovaSeq 6000. TCRalpha and TCRbeta cDNA libraries were constructed by 5'RACE with constant-segment primers, with sample barcodes and unique molecular identifiers being introduced. RNA was extracted from every sample with Trizol reagent. Library amplification was performed in two PCR steps, and a second sample barcode and Illumina TruSeq adapters were introduced in the second step. The libraries were sequenced on an Illumina NovaSeq using 2 x 150 bp paired-end reads. The authors processed their data as follows. With migec v1.2.7, reads were demultiplexed and then collapsed into UMI-guided consensus sequences. Using mixcr v2.1.11, UMI consensuses were aligned to TRA and TRB V and J templates and then assembled into clonotypes. Clonotypes were classified as expanded or contracted when called significant by both edgeR and NoisET, with noise models trained on biological replicates. For edgeR calls, the cutoffs were a false discovery rate-adjusted p below 0.01 and a log2 fold-change threshold of 1. PCA with hierarchical clustering of max-normalized trajectories of the 1000 most abundant clonotypes was used as exploratory dynamics analysis. Separately sequenced CD4+ and CD8+ repertoires were used to assign a CD4 or CD8 phenotype to each responding clone. The public reads were run again by TCRdb, first through fastp at Q25 and then through MiXCR, and only productive beta chains were kept. For every CDR3 protein sequence, its rows merge into one entry that carries the most common genes and DNA. Here the V and J calls rest on TCRdb's processing, not on the authors' analysis. This sample lists tens of thousands of distinct CDR3 sequences; approximately 6.5% were detected once. The top ten constitute approximately 0.81% of the sample.

PBMCs were isolated by Ficoll-Paque density gradient centrifugation. The CDR3 holds 14 amino acids from the cysteine to the phenylalanine. Only CDR3 DNA is held: 42 bases, read in frame from base 1. Via the germline V gene, CDR1 is SGDLS and CDR2 YYNGEE. What the research found in general, with its limitations: From day 15 to 85, contracting clones showed balanced CD4/CD8 phenotypes, whereas a second wave of clones that expanded from day 15 to 37 leaned towards CD4+. The second-wave clones that peaked on day 37 were not confirmed to be SARS-CoV-2 specific. Only a couple of mild cases were covered by the study, and larger cohorts that include severe cases with pre-infection samples were considered necessary. Contracting CD4+ clones appeared mostly in the CM and EM memory subsets, whereas CD8+ clones were enriched in EMRA. Some responding clones were detected in pre-infection memory, suggesting pre-existing cross-reactive memory T cells joined the SARS-CoV-2 response.

The chain links TRBV9 with TRBJ2-7, with 11 bases in between that match TRBD2. The sequence was collected from an adult who had mild COVID-19 (a few samples of this study predate the infection). The sample titles of this study are shuffled in the database, so cell type and time point are left out. Sequencing was carried out using PBMCs or a T cell subset sorted from them (not recorded which). For the CDR3, the sequence is CARSATSGGYEQYF. The bases are TGTGCCAGAAGCGCCACTAGCGGGGGCTACGAGCAGTACTTC.